This T cell receptor beta chain was observed in a study of OX40 agonist ivuxolimab in advanced cancers. Overall study: More than 35% of patients had received prior checkpoint inhibitor therapy.

Germline values: CDR1 MNHNY, CDR2 SVGAGI (reference sequence). V was clipped by 11 bases and J by 8 bases, with 19 bases between them. CDR3 size: 13 residues. Notes on the study in general: Part of the nonresponder group also had normalized T-cell clonal expansion that was low.

Remarks on this clone: The antigen remains unidentified.

Using immunoSEQ multiplex PCR, the repertoire was profiled, and TCRdb retains in-frame clones only, with some absent. The data contain approximately 90,000 clones, 91% of them singletons. This chain links TRBV6-6 with TRBJ1-3, with a possible D match to TRBD1 (5 bases). The sample was CD4+ or CD8+ T cells sorted from blood, taken in a trial of the OX40 agonist ivuxolimab. This sequence was found in an adult with an advanced solid tumor such as melanoma, head and neck, liver or kidney cancer. This CDR3 is CAGQGTRADTIYF. CDR3 bases: TGTGCCGGACAAGGGACCCGAGCTGACACCATATATTTT.